This T cell receptor beta chain was captured in a study of T cell responses to AZD1222 COVID-19 vaccine. This clone was observed many times. Generated by immunoSEQ multiplex PCR, the TCRdb table keeps only in-frame clones and is missing some. Of roughly 120,000 clones listed, 88% were seen once; the top ten hold roughly a sixth. The CDR3 length is 15 residues. Trimming took 4 bases from V and 2 from J; bases not matched to a gene: 1. The germline V gene encodes CDR1 KGHDR and CDR2 SFDVKD. The specimen comprised peripheral blood, sampled on day 0 of MenACWY control vaccination. The chain is built from TRBV24-1 and TRBJ2-5; TRBD2 matches 12 bases. The clonotype was recovered from an adult in good health. The CDR3 sequence is CATSEGTSGQETQYF. CDR3 coding DNA: TGTGCCACCAGTGAGGGGACTAGCGGGCAAGAGACCCAGTACTTC.